This TCR beta chain was profiled in a study of T-cell reconstitution after alpha-beta-depleted transplantation in children. Germline CDR1 and CDR2: SGHRS and YFSETQ. Between the trimmed V and J ends, which lost 2 bases and 0 bases, there was a span of 9 bases. This CDR3 has 16 residues. This clonotype was counted between two and nine times. What it recognizes is unknown. Unique molecular identifiers featured in how the TCRbeta library was prepared. Each CDR3 protein is one row after TCRdb ran MiXCR on the PCR reads. Seen here are 200,000 or so distinct CDR3 sequences, under 8.5% observed once, and the top ten hold around 5%. Study results and limitations: Approximately two months post-transplant, alpha-beta T cells reportedly originated from several hundred expanded graft clones.

This TCR was sampled from a boy aged 2 to 9 with acute lymphoblastic leukemia, due to receive a stem cell transplant. The gene calls are TRBV5-1 and TRBJ1-6; D not resolved. The sequenced sample was PBMCs, obtained before TCRalphabeta/CD19-depleted stem cell transplant. DNA for the CDR3: TGCGCCAGCAGCTTCGGGATATTCTCCTATAATTCACCCCTCCACTTT. Protein product: CASSFGIFSYNSPLHF.